A single T cell receptor beta chain is shown here with its context. Antigen specificity is unknown. This sample was taken from a study of siplizumab effects on memory and regulatory T cells. Libraries were prepared by immunoSEQ multiplex PCR; TCRdb keeps only in-frame clonotypes and omits some of them. The sample consists of 100,000 or so clones, roughly 94% of them appearing once. Whole-study findings and limits: Siplizumab, the agent tested, significantly reduced alloreactive sequences traceable to unstimulated CD4+ memory cells.

Sequencing was done on a sample of Tregs sorted from blood. This receptor was identified in a human donor in good health.

CDR3 in amino acids: CASSFQSYNEQFF. The CDR3 DNA is TGTGCCAGCAGCTTTCAATCCTACAATGAGCAGTTCTTC. The V gene is TRBV7-2, the J gene TRBJ2-1; no clear D. The length of the CDR3 is 13 residues. Germline V CDR1 and CDR2: SGHTA, FQGNSA. V lost 3 bases to trimming and J lost 1 base, with 4 bases between them.